This T cell receptor beta chain was sequenced for a study of cytomegalovirus exposure and HLA in healthy donors. Study background: Unique TCRs from HLA-typed donors, around 79 million of them, were held in an early data release.

Germline V lookup: CDR1 MNHNY, CDR2 SVGAGI (reference sequence). The J segment lost 7 bases and the V segment lost 7 bases, leaving 7 bases of the junction unmatched. This CDR3 contains 14 residues. The PCR ran on 60 Vbeta and 13 Jbeta primers. TCRdb's table, derived via immunoSEQ multiplex PCR, lists solely in-frame clones and lacks some. The table records roughly 130,000 clones, about 85% of them present only once. This sequence was found in a boy younger than 18 in good health and CMV-seronegative. The chain uses TRBV6-6 and TRBJ2-1; 10 nucleotides align to TRBD2. Sequences were obtained from PBMCs. The CDR3 DNA is TGTGCCAGCATTATGTCTAGCGGGAGAAATGAGCAGTTCTTC. Translated: CASIMSSGRNEQFF.